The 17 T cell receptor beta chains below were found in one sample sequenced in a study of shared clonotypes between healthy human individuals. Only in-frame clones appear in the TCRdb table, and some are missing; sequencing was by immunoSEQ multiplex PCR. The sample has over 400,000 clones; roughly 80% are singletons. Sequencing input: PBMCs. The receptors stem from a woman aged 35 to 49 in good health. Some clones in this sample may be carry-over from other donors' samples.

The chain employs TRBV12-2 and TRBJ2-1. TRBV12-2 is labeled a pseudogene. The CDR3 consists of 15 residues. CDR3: CASRDLARSYNEQFF. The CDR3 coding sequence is TGTGCAAGTCGCGACCTCGCACGCTCCTACAATGAGCAGTTCTTC.

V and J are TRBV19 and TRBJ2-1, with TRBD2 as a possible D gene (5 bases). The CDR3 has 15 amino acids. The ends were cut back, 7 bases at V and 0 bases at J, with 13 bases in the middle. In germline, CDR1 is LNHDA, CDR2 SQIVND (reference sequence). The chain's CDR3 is CASNVASGSYNEQFF. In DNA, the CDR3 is TGTGCCAGTAATGTAGCGAGTGGCTCCTACAATGAGCAGTTCTTC.

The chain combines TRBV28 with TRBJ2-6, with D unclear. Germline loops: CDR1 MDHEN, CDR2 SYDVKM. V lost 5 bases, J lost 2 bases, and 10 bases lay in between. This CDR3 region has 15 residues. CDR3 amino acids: CASSGGLAGANVLTF. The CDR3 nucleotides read TGTGCCAGCAGTGGTGGGTTGGCTGGGGCCAACGTCCTGACTTTC. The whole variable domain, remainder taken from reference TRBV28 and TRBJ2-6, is DVKVTQSSRYLVKRTGEKVFLECVQDMDHENMFWYRQDPGLGLRLIYFSYDVKMKEKGDIPEGYSVSREKKERFSLILESASTNQTSMYLCASSGGLAGANVLTFGAGSRLTVL.

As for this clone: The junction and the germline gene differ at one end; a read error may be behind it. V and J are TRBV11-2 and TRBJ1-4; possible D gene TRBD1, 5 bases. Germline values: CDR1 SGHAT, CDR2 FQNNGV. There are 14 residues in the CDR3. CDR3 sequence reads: CASSFGRVNEKLFF. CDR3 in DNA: TGTGCTAGCAGCTTCGGCAGGGTTAATGAAAAACTGTTTTTT.

CDR3 residues: CASSNRQGAGTEAFF. The CDR3 DNA sequence: TGTGCCAGCAGTAATAGACAGGGGGCAGGCACTGAAGCTTTCTTT. The chain uses TRBV25-1 and TRBJ1-1; 10 nucleotides agree with TRBD1. V gave up 5 bases and J gave up 4 bases; unmatched junction bases: 7. CDR1 MGHDK and CDR2 SYGVNS come from the germline V gene. The CDR3 loop spans 15 amino acids.

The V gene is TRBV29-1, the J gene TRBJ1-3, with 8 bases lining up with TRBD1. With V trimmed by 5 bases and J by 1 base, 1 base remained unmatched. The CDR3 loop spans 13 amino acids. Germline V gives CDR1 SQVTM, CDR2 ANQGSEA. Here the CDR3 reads CSVQGASGNTIYF. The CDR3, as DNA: TGCAGCGTTCAGGGGGCTTCTGGAAACACCATATATTTT.

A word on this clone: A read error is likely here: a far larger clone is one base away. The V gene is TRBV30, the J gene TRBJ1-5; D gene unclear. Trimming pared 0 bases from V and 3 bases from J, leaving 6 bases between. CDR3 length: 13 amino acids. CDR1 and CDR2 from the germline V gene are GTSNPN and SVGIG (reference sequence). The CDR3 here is CAWSVQNNQPQHF. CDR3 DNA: TGTGCCTGGAGTGTACAGAACAATCAGCCCCAGCATTTT.

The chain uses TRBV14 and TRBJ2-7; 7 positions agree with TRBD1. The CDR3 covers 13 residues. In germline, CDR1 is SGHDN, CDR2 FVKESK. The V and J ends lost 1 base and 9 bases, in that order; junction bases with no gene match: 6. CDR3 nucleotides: TGTGCCAGCAGCCAAGCAGGGGGAGTGGGGCAGTACTTC. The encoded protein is CASSQAGGVGQYF.

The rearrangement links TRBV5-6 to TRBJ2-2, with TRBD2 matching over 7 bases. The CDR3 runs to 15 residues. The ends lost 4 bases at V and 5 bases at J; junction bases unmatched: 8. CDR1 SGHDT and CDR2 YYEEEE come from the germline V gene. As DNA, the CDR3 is TGTGCCAGCAGCCCGCGGGGGAGGAATACCGGGGAGCTGTTTTTT. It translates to CASSPRGRNTGELFF.

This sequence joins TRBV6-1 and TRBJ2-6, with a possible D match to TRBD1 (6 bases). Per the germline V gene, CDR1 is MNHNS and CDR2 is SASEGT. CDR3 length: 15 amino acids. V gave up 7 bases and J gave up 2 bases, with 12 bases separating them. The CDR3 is CASTNTGPGANVLTF. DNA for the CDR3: TGTGCCAGCACTAATACAGGGCCTGGGGCCAACGTCCTGACTTTC.

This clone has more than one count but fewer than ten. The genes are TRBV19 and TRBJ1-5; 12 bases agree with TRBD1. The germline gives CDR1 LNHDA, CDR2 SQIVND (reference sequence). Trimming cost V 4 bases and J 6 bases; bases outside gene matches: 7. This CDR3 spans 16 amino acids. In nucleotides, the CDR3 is TGTGCCAGTAGTACCTTACCGGGACAGGGGGCTCAGCCCCAGCATTTT. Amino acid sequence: CASSTLPGQGAQPQHF.

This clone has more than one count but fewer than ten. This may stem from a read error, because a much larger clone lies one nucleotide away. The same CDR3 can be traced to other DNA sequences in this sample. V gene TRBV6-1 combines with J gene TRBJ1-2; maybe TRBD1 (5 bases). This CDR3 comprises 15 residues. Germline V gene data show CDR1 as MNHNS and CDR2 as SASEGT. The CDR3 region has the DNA TGTGCCAGTAGTGAACAACCCGGGGGAGACTATGGCTACACCTTC. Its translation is CASSEQPGGDYGYTF.

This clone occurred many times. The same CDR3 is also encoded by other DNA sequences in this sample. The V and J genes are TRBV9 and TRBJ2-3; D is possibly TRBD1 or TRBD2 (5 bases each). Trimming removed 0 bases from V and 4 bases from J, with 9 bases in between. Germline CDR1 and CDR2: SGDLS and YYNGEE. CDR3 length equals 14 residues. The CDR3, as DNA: TGTGCCAGCAGCGTAGCGGGACCTTCAGATACGCAGTATTTT. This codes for CASSVAGPSDTQYF.

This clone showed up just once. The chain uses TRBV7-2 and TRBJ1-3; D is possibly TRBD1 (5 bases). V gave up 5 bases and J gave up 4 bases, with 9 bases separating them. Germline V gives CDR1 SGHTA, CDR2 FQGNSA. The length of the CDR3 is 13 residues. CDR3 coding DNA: TGTGCCAGCAGCATCCGGACAGGAAACACCATATATTTT. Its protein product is CASSIRTGNTIYF.

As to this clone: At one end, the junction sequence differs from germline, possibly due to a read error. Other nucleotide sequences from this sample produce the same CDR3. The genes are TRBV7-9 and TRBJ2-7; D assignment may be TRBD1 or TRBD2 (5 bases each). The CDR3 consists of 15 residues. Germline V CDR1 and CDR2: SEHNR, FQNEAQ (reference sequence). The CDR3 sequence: CASSHTLSGAREQYF. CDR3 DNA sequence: TGTGCTAGCAGCCACACCTTGTCCGGGGCAAGGGAGCAGTACTTT.

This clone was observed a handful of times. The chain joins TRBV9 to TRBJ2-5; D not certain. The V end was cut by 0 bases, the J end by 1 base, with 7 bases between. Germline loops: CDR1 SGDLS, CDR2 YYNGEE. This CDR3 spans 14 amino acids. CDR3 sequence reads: CASSVGPTQETQYF. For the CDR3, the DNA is TGTGCCAGCAGCGTAGGACCAACCCAAGAGACCCAGTACTTC.

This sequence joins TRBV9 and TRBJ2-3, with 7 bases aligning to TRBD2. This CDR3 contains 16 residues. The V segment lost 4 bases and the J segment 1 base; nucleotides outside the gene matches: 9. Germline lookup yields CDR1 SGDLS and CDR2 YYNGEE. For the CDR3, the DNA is TGTGCCAGCAGCTCCCGCCCCCTAGCGGGCACAGATACGCAGTATTTT. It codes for CASSSRPLAGTDTQYF.